The 27 T cell receptor beta chains presented below share a single source sample, sequenced in a study of regulatory T cells in long-lasting Graves disease. Described time point: newly diagnosed GD, antithyroid drugs for less than 3 months. Scientists built the TCR library using RNA that was extracted from PBMCs. CDR3 regions were amplified by Arm-PCR using iRepertoire HTBI primers to build TCR beta libraries. TCRdb recomputed calls from the multiplex PCR reads with MiXCR, one row per CDR3 protein. Of roughly 500,000 distinct CDR3 sequences detected, about 13% appear once; the ten largest clones hold roughly 10%. The data also belong to a second study, concerning T cells in Graves' hyperthyroidism and ophthalmopathy.

Specimen: peripheral blood mononuclear cells (PBMCs), collected at new diagnosis, from a patient treated with antithyroid drugs. The receptors were gathered from a man aged 30 to 39 with Graves disease.

This clonotype has a count of ten or more. The chain employs TRBV24-1 and TRBJ1-5; 7 bases align to TRBD1. There are 18 residues in the CDR3. The trim removed 3 bases at V and 1 base at J, leaving 11 bases unmatched. Germline CDR1 and CDR2: KGHDR and SFDVKD. The CDR3 DNA is TGTGCCACCAGTGATCCCGAAACAGGGGACGGCAGCAATCAGCCCCAGCATTTT. This sequence encodes CATSDPETGDGSNQPQHF.

This clonotype was seen ten or more times. V gene TRBV11-2 combines with J gene TRBJ2-7, with TRBD1 matching over 7 bases. The V segment lost 5 bases and the J segment 3 bases; nucleotides outside the gene matches: 13. The CDR3 is made up of 16 amino acids. Germline V gives CDR1 SGHAT, CDR2 FQNNGV. The chain's CDR3 is CASSPAPGQDRYEQYF. The CDR3 nucleotides read TGTGCCAGCAGCCCAGCCCCAGGACAGGATCGCTACGAGCAGTACTTC.

A remark on this clonotype: A much larger clone lies a single base off, so this may be a read error. The V call is TRBV27, the J call TRBJ2-1; D call uncertain. The J call may be mistaken, given a closer DNA end match to TRBJ2-5. The germline V gene has CDR1 MNHEY and CDR2 SMNVEV (reference sequence). The CDR3 has 14 amino acids. CDR3 in amino acids: CASSSPRRLETQYF. In DNA, the CDR3 is TGTGCCAGCAGTTCCCCGAGGCGCTTAGAGACCCAGTACTTC.

This clonotype was seen at least ten times. This rearrangement joins TRBV20-1 to TRBJ2-1; D possibly uses TRBD1 or TRBD2 (5 bases each). CDR3 length: 16 amino acids. V was trimmed by 0 bases and J by 0 bases, leaving 12 bases between them. Germline-derived CDR1 and CDR2 are DFQATT and SNEGSKA (reference sequence). CDR3 sequence (DNA): TGCAGTGCTAGAGACCCGGGACGGAACTCCTACAATGAGCAGTTCTTC. As protein: CSARDPGRNSYNEQFF.

This clonotype was seen many times. V is TRBV6-1 and J is TRBJ2-7; 9 nucleotides match TRBD1. After removal of 6 bases from V and 3 bases from J, the junction contained 9 bases not matched to a gene. The CDR3 runs to 15 residues. Germline-derived CDR1 and CDR2 are MNHNS and SASEGT. Here the CDR3 DNA reads TGTGCCAGCAGCTTGAACAGGGGGCCAGGCTACGAGCAGTACTTC. Its translation: CASSLNRGPGYEQYF.

This clonotype was observed many times. In nucleotides, the CDR3 is TGCAGTGCTACAAGGACAGAAAACATTCAGTACTTC. This encodes CSATRTENIQYF. The chain is built from TRBV20-1 and TRBJ2-4, with a weak D call TRBD1 (6 bases). CDR3 length: 12 amino acids. Germline values: CDR1 DFQATT, CDR2 SNEGSKA (reference sequence). The V and J ends lost 4 bases and 5 bases respectively, with 9 bases between them.

This clonotype showed up many times. V gene TRBV7-9 combines with J gene TRBJ2-5, with D possibly matching TRBD2 (5 bases). In germline, CDR1 is SEHNR, CDR2 FQNEAQ (reference sequence). Trimming removed 4 bases from V and 6 bases from J, with 12 bases in between. The CDR3 is 13 residues long. CDR3: CASSSPRGKTQYF. CDR3 in DNA: TGTGCCAGCAGCTCCCCCCGGGGAAAGACCCAGTACTTC.

In this sample, this clonotype turned up a few times. One base away lies a much larger clone, so this may be a sequencing read error. The rearrangement joins TRBV10-3 to TRBJ1-2; possible D gene TRBD1, 5 bases. Trimming removed 0 bases from V and 7 bases from J, with 15 bases in between. The V gene's germline CDR1 is ENHRY and CDR2 SYGVKD. CDR3 length equals 15 residues. Here the CDR3 DNA reads TGTGCCATCAGTGAGTCGTGGACAAAAGGTGGTGGCTACACCTTC. Translating gives CAISESWTKGGGYTF.

This clonotype was observed many times. The rearrangement uses TRBV27 and TRBJ2-1, with 8 nucleotides matching TRBD1. CDR3 length: 15 amino acids. The J segment lost 3 bases and the V segment lost 5 bases, leaving 6 bases of the junction unmatched. Germline assignment: CDR1 MNHEY and CDR2 SMNVEV (reference sequence). CDR3 in amino acids: CASSAGTGYYNEQFF. The CDR3 DNA reads TGTGCCAGCAGTGCCGGGACAGGATACTACAATGAGCAGTTCTTC.

This clonotype was seen at least ten times. The chain links TRBV2 to TRBJ2-2; D is uncertain. The CDR3 sequence is 12 residues long. V was clipped by 7 bases and J by 10 bases, with 13 bases between them. Germline assignment: CDR1 SNHLY and CDR2 FYNNEI. For the CDR3, the DNA is TGTGCCAGCATTGTAGGCGGCAAGGAGCTGTTTTTT. Encoded protein: CASIVGGKELFF.

The table lists this clonotype with a count of one. Germline and junction disagree at one end, which may indicate a read error. The genes are TRBV5-1 and TRBJ2-7, with a tentative D call TRBD2 (6 bases). CDR3 length equals 17 residues. CDR1 is SGHRS and CDR2 is YFSETQ in the germline V gene. This CDR3 reads CAGSPSLAGTSSYEQYF. The CDR3 nucleotides are TGCGCCGGCAGTCCTTCTTTAGCCGGGACTTCCTCCTACGAGCAGTACTTC. The variable domain in full, with the rest retrieved from reference TRBV5-1 and TRBJ2-7, is KAGVTQTPRYLIKTRGQQVTLSCSPISGHRSVSWYQQTPGQGLQFLFEYFSETQRNKGNFPGRFSGRQFSNSRSEMNVSTLELGDSALYLCAGSPSLAGTSSYEQYFGPGTRLTVT.

The J gene is TRBJ1-4, the V gene TRBV29-1; 7 nucleotides align to TRBD1. Germline assignment: CDR1 SQVTM and CDR2 ANQGSEA. This CDR3 has 12 residues. Trimming removed 7 bases from V and 5 bases from J; junction bases left unmatched: 4. The CDR3 loop is CSGAGGNEKLFF. The CDR3 coding sequence is TGCAGCGGTGCAGGGGGAAATGAAAAACTGTTTTTT.

This clonotype occurred many times. This rearrangement joins TRBV12-3 or TRBV12-4 to TRBJ2-1; tentatively, D is TRBD1 (6 bases). V was trimmed by 9 bases and J by 4 bases, leaving 19 bases between them. The CDR3 spans 15 residues. CDR3 loop: CASKSSGQLYNEQFF. In DNA, the CDR3 is TGTGCCAGTAAGAGTTCCGGACAGCTATACAATGAGCAGTTCTTC.

In regard to this clonotype: A much larger clone lies a single base off, so this may be a read error. The genes are TRBV5-6 and TRBJ1-1, with TRBD1 matching 7 bases. Germline values: CDR1 SGHDT, CDR2 YYEEEE. This CDR3 spans 14 amino acids. The CDR3 DNA sequence: TGTGTCAGCAGCCCCGGGACAGTCAACACTGAAGCTTTCTTT. It is translated as CVSSPGTVNTEAFF.

This clonotype was counted many times. The chain joins TRBV19 to TRBJ2-1; D not resolved. There are 14 residues in the CDR3. Between the trimmed V and J ends, which lost 4 bases and 7 bases, there was a span of 14 bases. The germline V gene encodes CDR1 LNHDA and CDR2 SQIVND (reference sequence). CDR3 sequence: CASSKPTYTNEQFF. The CDR3 coding sequence is TGTGCCAGTAGTAAGCCAACCTACACTAATGAGCAGTTCTTC.

The sample holds many counts of this clonotype. The chain combines TRBV24-1 with TRBJ1-1, with D perhaps matching TRBD1 (5 bases). The germline CDR1 and CDR2 sequences are KGHDR and SFDVKD. The CDR3 sequence is 16 residues long. With 4 bases removed from V and 1 base from J, the gap between germline ends came to 15 bases. The CDR3 region is CATSDLGHPANTEAFF. CDR3 sequence (DNA): TGTGCCACCAGTGACCTTGGACACCCTGCGAACACTGAAGCTTTCTTT.

This clonotype has just a few counts. The CDR3 bases are TGTGCCAGCAGAGGGACGGATATGATTACAGATACGCAGTATTTT. As protein: CASRGTDMITDTQYF. V gene TRBV6-1 combines with J gene TRBJ2-3; perhaps D is TRBD1 or TRBD2 (5 bases each). The V and J ends lost 6 bases and 3 bases respectively, with 16 bases between them. Germline-derived CDR1 and CDR2 are MNHNS and SASEGT. CDR3 length: 15 residues.

The rearrangement joins TRBV15 to TRBJ2-5, with 7 bases identical to TRBD1. The CDR3 sequence is 15 residues long. CDR1 and CDR2 (germline): LNHNV, YYDKDF (reference sequence). V was pared by 5 bases and J by 2 bases, with 8 bases of the junction left unmatched. CDR3 region: CATSFRGQTQETQYF. The CDR3 region has the DNA TGTGCCACCAGCTTCCGGGGACAGACTCAAGAGACCCAGTACTTC.

The table lists this clonotype with many counts. The chain couples TRBV6-1 to TRBJ2-5, with 7 bases identical to TRBD1. V shed 4 bases, J shed 4 bases, and the junction held 3 bases outside the gene matches. CDR1 MNHNS and CDR2 SASEGT come from the germline V gene. This CDR3 comprises 13 residues. Here the CDR3 reads CASSVNRGETQYF. CDR3 DNA sequence: TGTGCCAGCAGTGTAAACAGGGGAGAGACCCAGTACTTC.

This clonotype has more than one count but fewer than ten. V gene TRBV7-2 combines with J gene TRBJ2-1, with 12 bases fitting TRBD2. The V segment lost 5 bases and the J segment 10 bases; nucleotides outside the gene matches: 15. The CDR3 has 17 amino acids. CDR1 is SGHTA, CDR2 FQGNSA, per germline. The CDR3 sequence: CASSHTLAGGSQWEQFF. The CDR3 DNA reads TGTGCCAGCAGCCATACGCTAGCGGGAGGGTCCCAATGGGAGCAGTTCTTC.

The chain carries TRBV24-1 and TRBJ2-1, with 12 positions matching TRBD2. The CDR3 runs to 20 residues. The germline CDR1 and CDR2 sequences are KGHDR and SFDVKD. The V segment lost 0 bases and the J segment 4 bases; nucleotides outside the gene matches: 12. The CDR3 reads CATSDLQSLAGGPVYNEQFF. As DNA, the CDR3 is TGTGCCACCAGTGATTTGCAAAGTCTAGCGGGAGGGCCGGTGTACAATGAGCAGTTCTTC.

This clonotype was counted at least ten times. V and J are TRBV6-5 and TRBJ1-1; no reliable D call. V shed 0 bases and J shed 4 bases, with 9 bases lying between them. CDR3 length equals 14 residues. Germline-derived CDR1 and CDR2 are MNHEY and SVGAGI. The CDR3 loop reads CASSYSMGSTEAFF. The CDR3 bases are TGTGCCAGCAGTTACTCGATGGGGTCCACTGAAGCTTTCTTT.

This clonotype was recorded many times. This sequence joins TRBV12-3 or TRBV12-4 and TRBJ2-1; D is unclear. V was trimmed by 6 bases and J by 3 bases, leaving 6 bases between them. This CDR3 has 12 residues. The CDR3 DNA sequence: TGTGCCAGCAGCCGTGGCTACAATGAGCAGTTCTTC. This encodes CASSRGYNEQFF.

Many counts were recorded for this clonotype. This chain links TRBV6-2 or TRBV6-3 with TRBJ2-3, with 7 bases matching TRBD2. With 4 bases clipped from V and 2 bases from J, the junction kept 6 bases outside the gene matches. The CDR3 loop spans 15 amino acids. CDR1 MNHEY and CDR2 SVGEGT come from the germline V gene. The CDR3 DNA sequence: TGTGCCAGCAGTTTGGGACTACTCTACACAGATACGCAGTATTTT. Translation: CASSLGLLYTDTQYF.

This clonotype has ten or more counts. The V and J genes are TRBV6-1 and TRBJ2-2; D tentatively reads TRBD1 or TRBD2 (5 bases each). This CDR3 region has 15 residues. V shed 7 bases and J shed 4 bases, with 16 bases lying between them. CDR1 and CDR2 (germline): MNHNS, SASEGT. This CDR3 reads CASKKDRGITGELFF. The CDR3 nucleotides read TGTGCCAGCAAGAAGGACCGGGGCATCACCGGGGAGCTGTTTTTT.

The chain carries TRBV19 and TRBJ2-2, with TRBD2 as a possible D gene (5 bases). From germline, CDR1 is LNHDA and CDR2 SQIVND (reference sequence). The CDR3 has 14 residues. Trimming cost V 8 bases and J 4 bases, with 14 bases left between them. The CDR3 region has the DNA TGTGCCAGTTCAGTAGCAGCGGCCACCGGGGAGCTGTTTTTT. Its translation is CASSVAAATGELFF.

This clonotype has only a few counts. This chain links TRBV27 with TRBJ2-7, with unresolved D. The germline V and J ends were trimmed by 5 bases and 4 bases, with 15 bases remaining between them. The CDR3 totals 14 residues. Germline V CDR1 and CDR2: MNHEY, SMNVEV (reference sequence). CDR3 amino acids: CASSPVLQSYEQYF. The CDR3 DNA reads TGTGCCAGCAGTCCCGTGCTTCAGAGTTACGAGCAGTACTTC.